Listed here are 4 T cell receptor beta chains from one sample, sequenced in a study of blood T cell repertoires in COVID-19. The data were produced by immunoSEQ multiplex PCR, yet TCRdb's version contains in-frame clones alone and is incomplete. The top ten clones hold 6.2% of a sample with about 140,000 clones, around 81% of them seen once. The sample consisted of PBMCs or T cells enriched from blood (not recorded which). These receptors were taken from a middle-aged woman who had recovered from COVID-19.

The chain carries TRBV19 and TRBJ1-1; tentatively, D is TRBD1 (6 bases). This CDR3 comprises 14 residues. Trimming took 3 bases from V and 5 from J, leaving 13 bases between them. Per the germline V gene, CDR1 is LNHDA and CDR2 is SQIVND (reference sequence). The CDR3 loop reads CASSMGARRTEAFF. The CDR3 DNA follows: TGTGCCAGTAGTATGGGGGCGCGGCGGACTGAAGCTTTCTTT.

This clone was counted once. The chain joins TRBV9 to TRBJ1-4; TRBD1 agrees at 7 bases. Germline V gene lookup returns CDR1 SGDLS and CDR2 YYNGEE. The V and J ends lost 3 bases and 5 bases, in that order; junction bases with no gene match: 13. The CDR3 contains 17 residues. CDR3: CASSATRPGTENEKLFF. The CDR3 coding sequence is TGTGCCAGCAGCGCGACCCGTCCCGGGACAGAGAATGAAAAACTGTTTTTT. Using reference TRBV9 and TRBJ1-4 for the parts outside the CDR3, the full variable domain is DSGVTQTPKHLITATGQRVTLRCSPRSGDLSVYWYQQSLDQGLQFLIQYYNGEERAKGNILERFSAQQFPDLHSELNLSSLELGDSALYFCASSATRPGTENEKLFFGSGTQLSVL.

The chain is built from TRBV7-2 and TRBJ2-4, with TRBD2 as a possible D gene (7 bases). This CDR3 is built from 16 residues. Trimming cost V 5 bases and J 1 base, with 15 bases left between them. The germline V gene encodes CDR1 SGHTA and CDR2 FQGNSA. CDR3 in DNA: TGTGCCAGCAGCCTACCCCGGGGGGCCGCCAAAAACATTCAGTACTTC. Translated, it gives CASSLPRGAAKNIQYF.

The chain is built from TRBV11-2 and TRBJ1-1; 8 bases match TRBD1. CDR3 length: 15 residues. After removal of 2 bases from V and 11 bases from J, the junction contained 13 bases not matched to a gene. Germline V lookup: CDR1 SGHAT, CDR2 FQNNGV. The CDR3 loop is CASSLPYLRGRGAFF. The CDR3 nucleotides read TGTGCCAGCAGCTTACCGTACCTCAGGGGGCGCGGGGCTTTCTTT.